This record looks at one TCR beta chain sequence and its context. The data belong to a study of blood T cell repertoires in COVID-19. Study summary: Samples of COVID-19 (acute and convalescent) were obtained from the United States, Italy and Spain. T cells, B-cell-depleted T cells, or PBMCs provided the cDNA or gDNA that served as material.

Authors' processing steps: Reference gene primer amplification in the assay estimated nucleated cell counts. Only in-frame clones appear in the TCRdb table, and some are missing; sequencing was by immunoSEQ multiplex PCR. That table furnishes V, J and clone size, whereas the DNA furnished D and trimming. The sample lists 45,000 to 50,000 clones; around nine tenths were seen once. The V gene end was trimmed by 4 bases and the J gene end by 4 bases; junction bases not matched to a gene: 7. CDR1 and CDR2 from the germline V gene are MDHEN and SYDVKM. There are 15 residues in the CDR3. J is TRBJ1-3 and V is TRBV28; 7 bases map to TRBD1. Sequencing was done on a sample of peripheral blood. This clonotype originated in a middle-aged man with active COVID-19. The CDR3 coding sequence is TGTGCCAGCAGTTCTCCAGGGGGTCGGGGAAACACCATATATTTT. Translating it yields CASSSPGGRGNTIYF.